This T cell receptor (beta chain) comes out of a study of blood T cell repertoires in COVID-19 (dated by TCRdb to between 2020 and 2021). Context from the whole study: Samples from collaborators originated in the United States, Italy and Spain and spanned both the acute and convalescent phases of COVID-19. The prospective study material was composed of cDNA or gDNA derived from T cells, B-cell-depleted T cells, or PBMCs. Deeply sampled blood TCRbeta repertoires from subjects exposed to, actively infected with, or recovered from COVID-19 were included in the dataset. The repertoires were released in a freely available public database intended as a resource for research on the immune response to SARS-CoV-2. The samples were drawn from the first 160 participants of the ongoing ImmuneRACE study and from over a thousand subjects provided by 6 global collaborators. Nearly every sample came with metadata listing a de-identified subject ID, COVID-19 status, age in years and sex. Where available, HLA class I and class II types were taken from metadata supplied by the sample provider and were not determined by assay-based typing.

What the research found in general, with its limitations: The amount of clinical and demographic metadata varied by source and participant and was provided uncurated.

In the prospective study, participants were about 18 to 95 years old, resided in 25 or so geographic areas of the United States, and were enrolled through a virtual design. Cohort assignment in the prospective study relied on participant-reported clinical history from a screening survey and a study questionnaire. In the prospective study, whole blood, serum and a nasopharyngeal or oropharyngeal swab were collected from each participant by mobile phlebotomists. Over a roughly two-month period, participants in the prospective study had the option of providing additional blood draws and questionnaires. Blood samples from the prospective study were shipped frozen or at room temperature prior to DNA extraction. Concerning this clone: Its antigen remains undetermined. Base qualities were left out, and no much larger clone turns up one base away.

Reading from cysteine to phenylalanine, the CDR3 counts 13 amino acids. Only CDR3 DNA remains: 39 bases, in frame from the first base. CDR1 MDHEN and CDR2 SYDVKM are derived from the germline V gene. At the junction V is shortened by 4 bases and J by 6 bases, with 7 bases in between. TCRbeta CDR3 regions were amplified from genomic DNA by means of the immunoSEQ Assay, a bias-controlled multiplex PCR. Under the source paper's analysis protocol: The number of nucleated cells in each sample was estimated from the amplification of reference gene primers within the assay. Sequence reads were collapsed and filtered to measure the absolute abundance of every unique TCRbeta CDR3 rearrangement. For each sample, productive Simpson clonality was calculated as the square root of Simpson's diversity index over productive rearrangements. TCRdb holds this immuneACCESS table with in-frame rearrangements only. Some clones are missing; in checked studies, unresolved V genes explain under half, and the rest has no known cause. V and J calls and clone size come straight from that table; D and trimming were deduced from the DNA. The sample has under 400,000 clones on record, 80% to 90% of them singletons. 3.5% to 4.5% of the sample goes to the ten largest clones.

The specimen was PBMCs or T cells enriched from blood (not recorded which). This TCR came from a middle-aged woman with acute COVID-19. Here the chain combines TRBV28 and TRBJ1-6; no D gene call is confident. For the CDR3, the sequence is CASSSRVNSPLHF. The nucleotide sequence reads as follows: TGTGCCAGCAGTTCCCGGGTTAATTCACCCCTCCACTTT.